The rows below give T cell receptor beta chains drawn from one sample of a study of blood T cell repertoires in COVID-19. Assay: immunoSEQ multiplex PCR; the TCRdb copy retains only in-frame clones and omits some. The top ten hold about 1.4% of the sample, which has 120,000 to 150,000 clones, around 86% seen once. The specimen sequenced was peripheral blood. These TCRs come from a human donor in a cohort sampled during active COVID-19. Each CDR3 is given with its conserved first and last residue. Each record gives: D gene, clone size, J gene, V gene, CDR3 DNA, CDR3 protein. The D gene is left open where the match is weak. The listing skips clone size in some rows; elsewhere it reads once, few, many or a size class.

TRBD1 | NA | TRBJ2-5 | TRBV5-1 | TGCGCCAGCAGCTCGACAGGGCTGGGGGAGACCCAGTACTTC | CASSSTGLGETQYF
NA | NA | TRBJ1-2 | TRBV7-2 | TGTGCCAGCAGCTTTTTTGTCGTCCGACCCGGGGGTGAGAATGGCTACACCTTC | CASSFFVVRPGGENGYTF
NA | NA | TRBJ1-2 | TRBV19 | TGTGCCAGTAGTATACAGGGGTCAGACTATGGCTACACCTTC | CASSIQGSDYGYTF
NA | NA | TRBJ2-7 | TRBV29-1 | TGCAGCGTTGACCAGGGATCCTACGAGCAGTACTTC | CSVDQGSYEQYF
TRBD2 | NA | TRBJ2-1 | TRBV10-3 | TGTGCCACAAAAGGAGGGACTAGCGGGAGGGGATACAATGAGCAGTTCTTC | CATKGGTSGRGYNEQFF
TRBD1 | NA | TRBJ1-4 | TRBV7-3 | TGTGCCAGCAGCCAGGGGGCCGGCGAAAAACTGTTTTTT | CASSQGAGEKLFF
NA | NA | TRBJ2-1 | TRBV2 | TGTGCCAGCAGTCAACGCCGGAGCGCCCAGACAGACAATGAGCAGTTCTTC | CASSQRRSAQTDNEQFF
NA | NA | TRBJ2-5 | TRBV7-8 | TGTGCCAGCAGCCGGGGGCGGGGGGACAGAGAGACCCAGTACTTC | CASSRGRGDRETQYF
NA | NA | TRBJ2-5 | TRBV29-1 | TGCAGCGTTGCTGGGGGAGGAGGCCAAGAGACCCAGTACTTC | CSVAGGGGQETQYF
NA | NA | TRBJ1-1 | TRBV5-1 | TGCGCCAGCAGCCCCAGAGGGGGAGCGAACACTGAAGCTTTCTTT | CASSPRGGANTEAFF
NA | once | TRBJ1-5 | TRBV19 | TGTGCCAGTATTCCCGCCCTGGCAAGCAATCAGCCCCAGCATTTT | CASIPALASNQPQHF
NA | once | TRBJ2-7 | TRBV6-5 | TGTGCCAGCAGTTACGGGGCGCAGGACCAGCAGTACTTC | CASSYGAQDQQYF
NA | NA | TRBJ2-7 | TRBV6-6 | TGTGCCAGCAGTAAAGACAGGTGGGGGCTGTTATACGAGCAGTACTTC | CASSKDRWGLLYEQYF
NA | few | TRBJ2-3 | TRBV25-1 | TGTGCCAGCAGTGTCAGGGCCAACACAGATACGCAGTATTTT | CASSVRANTDTQYF
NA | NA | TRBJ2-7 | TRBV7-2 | TGTGCCAGCAGTTATAATAGCGGATACGAGCAGTACTTC | CASSYNSGYEQYF
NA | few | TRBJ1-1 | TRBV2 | TGTGCCAGCTCGTTTGCGGATTACACTGAAGCTTTCTTT | CASSFADYTEAFF
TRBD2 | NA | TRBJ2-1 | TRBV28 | TGTGCCAGCGCCGGCCAGCGGGAGGGTAATGAGCAGTTCTTC | CASAGQREGNEQFF
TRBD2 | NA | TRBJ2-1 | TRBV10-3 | TGTGCCATCACGCGGGAGGGCCATGAGCAGTTCTTC | CAITREGHEQFF
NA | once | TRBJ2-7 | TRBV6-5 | TGTGCCAGCAGGTACCTCTACGAGCAGTACTTC | CASRYLYEQYF
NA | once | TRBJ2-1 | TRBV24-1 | TGTGCCACCGGCGGCGAGGGAGGCCGCTACAATGAGCAGTTCTTC | CATGGEGGRYNEQFF
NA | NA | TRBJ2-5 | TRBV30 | TGTGCCTGGAGCCGAGAGTCGGAGACCCAGTACTTC | CAWSRESETQYF
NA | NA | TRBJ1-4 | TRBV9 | TGTGCCAGCAGCCCCGACTTCGACGGAAAACTGTTTTTT | CASSPDFDGKLFF
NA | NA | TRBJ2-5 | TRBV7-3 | TGTGCCAGCGCTGCGGGCAGCCAGGAGACCCAGTACTTC | CASAAGSQETQYF
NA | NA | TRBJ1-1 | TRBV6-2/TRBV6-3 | TGTGCCAGCAGTAGGGGGAGGGCCACTGAAGCTTTCTTT | CASSRGRATEAFF
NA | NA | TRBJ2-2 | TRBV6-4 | TGTGCCAGCAGTGACGAGCTCTCCGGGGAGCTGTTTTTT | CASSDELSGELFF
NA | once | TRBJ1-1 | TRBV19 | TGTGCCAGTAGTGTCCGACAGAGTAACCGGAACACTGAAGCTTTCTTT | CASSVRQSNRNTEAFF
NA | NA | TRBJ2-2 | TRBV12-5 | TGTGCTAGTGGTTCACAATCGACATCCGGGGAGCTGTTTTTT | CASGSQSTSGELFF
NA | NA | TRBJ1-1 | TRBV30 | TGTGCCTGGAGCCGCGGCTGGGCTGAAGCTTTCTTT | CAWSRGWAEAFF
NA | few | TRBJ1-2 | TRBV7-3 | TGTGCCAGCAGCTACCAACAAGGAGCGGCCTATGGCTACACCTTC | CASSYQQGAAYGYTF
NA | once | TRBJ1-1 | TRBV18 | TGTGCCAGCTCACGAGCTCAGGCGACGGCCCGCAATGAAGCTTTCTTT | CASSRAQATARNEAFF
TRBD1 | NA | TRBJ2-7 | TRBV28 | TGTGCCAGCAGTTCCGGGGACAGGGCCTACGAGCAGTACTTC | CASSSGDRAYEQYF
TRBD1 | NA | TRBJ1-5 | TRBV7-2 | TGTGCCAGCAGGCAGTCAGGGGGCTATTCCAATCAGCCCCAGCATTTT | CASRQSGGYSNQPQHF
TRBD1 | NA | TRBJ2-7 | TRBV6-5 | TGTGCCAGCAGTTTCCCCGGGACAGCAGCCTACGAGCAGTACTTC | CASSFPGTAAYEQYF
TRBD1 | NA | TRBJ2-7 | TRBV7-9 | TGTGCCAGCAGCCGGGGACAGACGTCCTACGAGCAGTACTTC | CASSRGQTSYEQYF
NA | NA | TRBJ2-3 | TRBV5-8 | TGTGCCAGCAGCTCCAGAACAGGGAACTACCTAGATACGCAGTATTTT | CASSSRTGNYLDTQYF
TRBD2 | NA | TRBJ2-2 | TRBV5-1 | TGCGCCAGCAGTCCGCCCGTAGCGGGAGGGCCGAGCACCGGGGAGCTGTTTTTT | CASSPPVAGGPSTGELFF
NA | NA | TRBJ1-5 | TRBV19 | TGTGCCAGTAGTGCGGACAGTATTAGTGGACAGCCCCAGCATTTT | CASSADSISGQPQHF
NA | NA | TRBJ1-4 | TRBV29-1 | TGCAGCGTTGGGCAGGGGTCTAATGAAAAACTGTTTTTT | CSVGQGSNEKLFF
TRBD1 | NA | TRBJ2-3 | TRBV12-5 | TGTGCTAGTGGCGCCGGGACAGGGGGCACAGATACGCAGTATTTT | CASGAGTGGTDTQYF
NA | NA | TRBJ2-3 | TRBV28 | TGTGCCAGCAGCCCCTCGGAGGGCGGTAGAGATACGCAGTATTTT | CASSPSEGGRDTQYF
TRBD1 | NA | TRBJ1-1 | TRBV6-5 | TGTGCCAGCAGTTACTCTGGAGGGGGCATGAACACTGAAGCTTTCTTT | CASSYSGGGMNTEAFF
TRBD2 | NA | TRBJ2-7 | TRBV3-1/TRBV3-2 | TGTGCCAGCAGCCAATTTGCGAGCGGGGTGGAGCAGTACTTC | CASSQFASGVEQYF
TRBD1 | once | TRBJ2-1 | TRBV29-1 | TGCAGCGTTGAAGCCGGAAACAGGGGGCGGAATGAGCAGTTCTTC | CSVEAGNRGRNEQFF
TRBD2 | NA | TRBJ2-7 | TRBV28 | TGTGCCAGCAGTTTATGGTCGGGAGGCTTGACCTACGAGCAGTACTTC | CASSLWSGGLTYEQYF
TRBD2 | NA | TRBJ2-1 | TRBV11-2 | TGTGCCAGCAGCTTCCGGGAGGCCTACAATGAGCAGTTCTTC | CASSFREAYNEQFF
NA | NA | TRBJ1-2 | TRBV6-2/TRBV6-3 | TGTGCCAGCAGTTACTCGAGGATAGACAGATATGGCTACACCTTC | CASSYSRIDRYGYTF
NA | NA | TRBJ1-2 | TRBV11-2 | TGTGCCAGCAGCTATAGGCGGGACCGGGCCGGCTACACCTTC | CASSYRRDRAGYTF
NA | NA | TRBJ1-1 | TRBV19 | TGTGCCAGTAACTCGGAGGCAGCGACATATCCTATGAACACTGAAGCTTTCTTT | CASNSEAATYPMNTEAFF
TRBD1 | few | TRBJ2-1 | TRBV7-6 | TGTGCCAGCAGCGAGGGACAGGGATCCTACAATGAGCAGTTCTTC | CASSEGQGSYNEQFF
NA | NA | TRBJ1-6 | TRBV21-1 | TGTGCCAGCTCGATAAAAGGCAGGCGCCTGCTCCACTTT | CASSIKGRRLLHF
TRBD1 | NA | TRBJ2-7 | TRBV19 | TGTGCCAGTAGTATGAATCCGGGACAGGGTTTTCACGAGCAGTACTTC | CASSMNPGQGFHEQYF
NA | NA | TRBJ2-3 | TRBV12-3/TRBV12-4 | TGTGCCAGCAGTTTAGGCCAGACTGATACGCAGTATTTT | CASSLGQTDTQYF
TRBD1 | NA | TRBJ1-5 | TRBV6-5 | TGTGCCAGCAGCGACACAGGGGGTTTCAATCAGCCCCAGCATTTT | CASSDTGGFNQPQHF
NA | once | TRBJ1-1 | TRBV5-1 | TGCGCCAGCAGCTTGGATGGAGCGAGCACTGAAGCTTTCTTT | CASSLDGASTEAFF
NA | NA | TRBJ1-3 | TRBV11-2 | TGTGCCAGCAGCTTTTTTTCTAACGCGGGAAGCACCATATATTTT | CASSFFSNAGSTIYF